This T cell receptor beta chain was obtained from a study of blood T cell repertoires in COVID-19. As originally analysed: The authors estimated nucleated cell counts from reference gene primer amplification. The protocol was immunoSEQ multiplex PCR, while the TCRdb copy is restricted to in-frame clones and leaves out a portion. The V and J calls and clone size are taken from that table; D and trimming were inferred from the DNA. The data show 130,000 to 150,000 clones, more than 70% seen once. The V and J ends lost 5 bases and 6 bases respectively, with 8 bases between them. This CDR3 region has 12 residues. Germline assignment: CDR1 SGHVS and CDR2 FQNEAQ.

Sequences were obtained from peripheral blood. The sequence came from a human donor in a cohort sampled during active COVID-19. This chain links TRBV7-8 with TRBJ2-4, with a possible D match to TRBD1 (6 bases). The CDR3 sequence: CASSGGGNIQYF. The CDR3 DNA reads TGTGCCAGCAGCGGGGGCGGAAACATTCAGTACTTC.